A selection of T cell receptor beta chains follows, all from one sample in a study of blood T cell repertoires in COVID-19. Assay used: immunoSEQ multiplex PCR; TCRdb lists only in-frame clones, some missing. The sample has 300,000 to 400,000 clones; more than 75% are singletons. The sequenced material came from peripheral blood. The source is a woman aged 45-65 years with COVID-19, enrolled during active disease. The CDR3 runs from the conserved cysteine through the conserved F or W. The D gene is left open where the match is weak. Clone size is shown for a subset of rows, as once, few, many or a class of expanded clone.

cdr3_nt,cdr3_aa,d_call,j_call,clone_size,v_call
TGTGCCAGCAGCTTGCGGCAGGGGGTTTGGGAGACCCAGTACTTC,CASSLRQGVWETQYF,TRBD1,TRBJ2-5,.,TRBV5-5
TGTGCCAGCAGCTTTCTAGCGATAGACACCGGGGAGCTGTTTTTT,CASSFLAIDTGELFF,.,TRBJ2-2,.,TRBV5-5
TGTGCCAGCAGCAAAGCGACAGGGGACCACTGGAGGGATGAAGCTTTCTTT,CASSKATGDHWRDEAFF,.,TRBJ1-1,.,TRBV21-1
TGTGCCAGCAGTTATGTTGGCCCCATAACAAATGAGCAGTTCTTC,CASSYVGPITNEQFF,.,TRBJ2-1,.,TRBV6-5
TGTGCCAGCAGTTATAGTTACGAGCAGTACTTC,CASSYSYEQYF,.,TRBJ2-7,.,TRBV2
TGTGCCAGCAAAATACAGGGACATGAAGCTTTCTTT,CASKIQGHEAFF,.,TRBJ1-1,once,TRBV12-3/TRBV12-4
TGTGCCAGCAGCCAAGGCAGCAGGTCCTATAATTCACCCCTCCACTTT,CASSQGSRSYNSPLHF,.,TRBJ1-6,.,TRBV7-8
TGTGCCAGCAGCTGGGACAGACAAAATCAGCCCCAGCATTTT,CASSWDRQNQPQHF,TRBD1,TRBJ1-5,.,TRBV7-9
TGTGCCAGCAGCCAGACTCGGGACAGGGTGAGAGAGACCCAGTACTTC,CASSQTRDRVRETQYF,TRBD1,TRBJ2-5,.,TRBV7-9
TGTGCCAGCAGCCAAGCAGGGTCAGCCACTGAAGCTTTCTTT,CASSQAGSATEAFF,.,TRBJ1-1,.,TRBV3-1/TRBV3-2
TGTGCCAGCAGTTTAAAGGCGGGAGGTAGTTCGGGCACCGGGGAGCTGTTTTTT,CASSLKAGGSSGTGELFF,TRBD2,TRBJ2-2,.,TRBV27
TGCGCCAGCAGCGTCGGACAGGTCCGGAACTATGGCTACACCTTC,CASSVGQVRNYGYTF,TRBD1,TRBJ1-2,.,TRBV5-1
TGTGCCTGGAGTGCAGGGTTGGGACCCCTCCACTTT,CAWSAGLGPLHF,.,TRBJ1-6,.,TRBV30
TGTGCCAGCTCACCGCACCCAGGGCAAGAATCCTATGGCTACACCTTC,CASSPHPGQESYGYTF,.,TRBJ1-2,.,TRBV18
TGTGCCAGCAGCTTGGGCCCTTACGGACTAGCGGGAACCACCGGGGAGCTGTTTTTT,CASSLGPYGLAGTTGELFF,TRBD2,TRBJ2-2,.,TRBV5-4
TGTGCCAGCAGCTTAGCGACAGGGATAAACCAAGAGACCCAGTACTTC,CASSLATGINQETQYF,TRBD1,TRBJ2-5,.,TRBV7-9
TGTGCCAGCTCAACTCCCGGGACAGTGAACACCGGGGAGCTGTTTTTT,CASSTPGTVNTGELFF,TRBD1,TRBJ2-2,.,TRBV25-1
TGTGCCAGCAGTTTATCCGCAGATACGCAGTATTTT,CASSLSADTQYF,.,TRBJ2-3,.,TRBV27
TGTGCCAGTAGTATCCTCACCGGGGGGCGTGATCATGGCTACACCTTC,CASSILTGGRDHGYTF,.,TRBJ1-2,.,TRBV19
TGTGCAAGTCGCTTAGCCGCCGCTAGCGGGGTATGGAATGAGCAGTTCTTC,CASRLAAASGVWNEQFF,.,TRBJ2-1,once,TRBV12-2
TGTGCCAGCAGCCGGGACAGCGCTTATAATTCACCCCTCCACTTT,CASSRDSAYNSPLHF,TRBD1,TRBJ1-6,.,TRBV6-6
TGTGCCAGCAGTGATATAGCGGGAGGGAGCTTCGAGCAGTTCTTC,CASSDIAGGSFEQFF,TRBD2,TRBJ2-1,.,TRBV6-1